This T cell receptor beta chain was profiled in a study of cytomegalovirus exposure and HLA in healthy donors. Primers for the PCR totalled 60 Vbeta and 13 Jbeta. Only in-frame clones appear in the TCRdb table, and some are missing; sequencing was by immunoSEQ multiplex PCR. The table shows under 150,000 clones, with 79% occurring only once. J was trimmed by 4 bases and V by 4 bases; bases with no gene match: 4. Germline loops: CDR1 SGHNT, CDR2 YYREEE (reference sequence). There are 13 residues in the CDR3. Findings and limits, study-wide: Roughly uniform sequencing depth across donors was assumed, possibly incorrectly.

In the case of this clone: Antigen unknown.

The sequencing sample was made of PBMCs. The chain is built from TRBV5-4 and TRBJ2-7; 8 bases are shared with TRBD2. This receptor was taken from a man between 25 and 39 years old in good health and CMV-seropositive. CDR3 amino acids: CASSPSGLYEQYF. CDR3 sequence (DNA): TGTGCCAGCAGCCCTAGCGGGCTTTACGAGCAGTACTTC. Full variable domain (outside the CDR3, taken from reference TRBV5-4 and TRBJ2-7): ETGVTQSPTHLIKTRGQQVTLRCSSQSGHNTVSWYQQALGQGPQFIFQYYREEENGRGNFPPRFSGLQFPNYSSELNVNALELDDSALYLCASSPSGLYEQYFGPGTRLTVT.